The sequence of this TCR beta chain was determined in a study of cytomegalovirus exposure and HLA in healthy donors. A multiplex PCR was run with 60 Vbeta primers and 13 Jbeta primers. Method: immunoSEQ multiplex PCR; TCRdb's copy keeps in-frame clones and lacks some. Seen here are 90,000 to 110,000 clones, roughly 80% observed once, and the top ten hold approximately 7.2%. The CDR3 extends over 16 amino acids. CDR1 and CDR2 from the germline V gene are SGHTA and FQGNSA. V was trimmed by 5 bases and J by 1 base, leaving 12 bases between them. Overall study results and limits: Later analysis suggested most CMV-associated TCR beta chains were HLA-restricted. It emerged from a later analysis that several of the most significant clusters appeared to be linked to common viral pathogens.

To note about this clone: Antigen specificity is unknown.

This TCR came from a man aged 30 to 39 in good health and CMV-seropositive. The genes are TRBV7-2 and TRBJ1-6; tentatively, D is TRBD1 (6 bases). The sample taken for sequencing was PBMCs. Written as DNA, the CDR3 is TGTGCCAGCAGCCCAAACAGGGTTTCCTATAATTCACCCCTCCACTTT. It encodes CASSPNRVSYNSPLHF.